This TCR beta chain was identified during a study of blood T cell repertoires in COVID-19. Study details: Donors in the United States, Italy and Spain gave samples during acute or convalescent COVID-19. From T cells, B-cell-depleted T cells, or PBMCs came the material, which was cDNA or gDNA.

Using immunoSEQ multiplex PCR, the repertoire was profiled, and TCRdb retains in-frame clones only, with some absent. The sample carries around 230,000 clones, 86% recorded once. Study members were between roughly 18 and 100 years old and lived in 25 or so US regions. The study assigned cohorts using participant-reported clinical history. V lost 6 bases to trimming and J lost 8 bases; unmatched junction nucleotides: 16. CDR1 and CDR2 from the germline V gene are SGDLS and YYNGEE. The CDR3 covers 15 residues. V is TRBV9 and J is TRBJ1-2, with 7 bases identical to TRBD1. Material for sequencing was PBMCs or T cells enriched from blood (not recorded which). This receptor was identified in a woman between 40 and 55 years old with acute COVID-19. In DNA form, the CDR3 reads TGTGCCAGCACCATACGACAGGGCTCCCCCGGGGGCTACACCTTC. Amino acids: CASTIRQGSPGGYTF.